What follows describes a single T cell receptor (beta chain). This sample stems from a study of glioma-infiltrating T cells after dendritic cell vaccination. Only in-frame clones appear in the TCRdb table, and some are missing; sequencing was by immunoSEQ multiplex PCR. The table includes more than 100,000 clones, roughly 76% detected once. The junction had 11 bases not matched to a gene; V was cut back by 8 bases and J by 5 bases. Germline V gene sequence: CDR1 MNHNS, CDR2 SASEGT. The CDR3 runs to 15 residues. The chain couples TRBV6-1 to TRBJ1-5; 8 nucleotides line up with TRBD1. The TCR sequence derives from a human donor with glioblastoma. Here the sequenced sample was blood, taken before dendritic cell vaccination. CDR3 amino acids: CASGGQEVYDQPQHF. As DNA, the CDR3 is TGTGCCAGCGGGGGACAGGAGGTTTATGATCAGCCCCAGCATTTT.